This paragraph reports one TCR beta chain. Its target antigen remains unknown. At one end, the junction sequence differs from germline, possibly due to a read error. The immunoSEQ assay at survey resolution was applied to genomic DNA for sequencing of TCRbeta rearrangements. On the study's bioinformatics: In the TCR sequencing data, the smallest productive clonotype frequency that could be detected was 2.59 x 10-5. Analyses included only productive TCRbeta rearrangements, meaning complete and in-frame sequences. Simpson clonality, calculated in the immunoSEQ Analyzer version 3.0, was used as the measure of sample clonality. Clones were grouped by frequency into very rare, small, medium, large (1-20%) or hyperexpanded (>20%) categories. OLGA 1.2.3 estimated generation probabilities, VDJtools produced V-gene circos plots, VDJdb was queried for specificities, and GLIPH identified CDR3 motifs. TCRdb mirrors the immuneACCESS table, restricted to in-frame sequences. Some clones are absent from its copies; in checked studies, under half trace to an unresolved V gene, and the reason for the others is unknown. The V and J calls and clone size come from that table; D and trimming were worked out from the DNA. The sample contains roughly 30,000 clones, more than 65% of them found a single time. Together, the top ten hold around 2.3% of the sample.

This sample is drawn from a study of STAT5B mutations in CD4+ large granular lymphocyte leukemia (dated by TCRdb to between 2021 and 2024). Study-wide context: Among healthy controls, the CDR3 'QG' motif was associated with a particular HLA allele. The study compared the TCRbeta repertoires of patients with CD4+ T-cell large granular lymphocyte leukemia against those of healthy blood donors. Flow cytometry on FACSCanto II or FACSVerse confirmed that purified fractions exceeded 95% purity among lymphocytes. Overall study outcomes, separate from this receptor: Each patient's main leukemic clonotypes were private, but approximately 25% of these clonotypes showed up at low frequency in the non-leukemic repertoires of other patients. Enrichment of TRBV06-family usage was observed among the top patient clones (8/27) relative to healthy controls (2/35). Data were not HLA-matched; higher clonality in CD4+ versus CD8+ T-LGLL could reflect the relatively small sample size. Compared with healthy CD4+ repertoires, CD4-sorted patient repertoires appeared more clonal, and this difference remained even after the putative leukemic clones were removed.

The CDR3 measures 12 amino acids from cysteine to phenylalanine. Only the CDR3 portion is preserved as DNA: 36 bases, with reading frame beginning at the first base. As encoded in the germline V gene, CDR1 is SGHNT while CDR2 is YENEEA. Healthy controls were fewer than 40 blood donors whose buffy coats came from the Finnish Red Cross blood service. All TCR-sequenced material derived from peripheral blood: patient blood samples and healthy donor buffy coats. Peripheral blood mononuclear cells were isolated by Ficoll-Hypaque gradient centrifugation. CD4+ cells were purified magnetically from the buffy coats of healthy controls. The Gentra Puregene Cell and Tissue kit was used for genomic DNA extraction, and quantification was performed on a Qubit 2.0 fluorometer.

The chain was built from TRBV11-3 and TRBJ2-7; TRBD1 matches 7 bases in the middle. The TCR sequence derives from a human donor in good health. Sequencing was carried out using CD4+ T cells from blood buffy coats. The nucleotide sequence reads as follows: TGTGCCAGCAGCTTAAACACAGGGGCCCAGTGCTTC. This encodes CASSLNTGAQCF.